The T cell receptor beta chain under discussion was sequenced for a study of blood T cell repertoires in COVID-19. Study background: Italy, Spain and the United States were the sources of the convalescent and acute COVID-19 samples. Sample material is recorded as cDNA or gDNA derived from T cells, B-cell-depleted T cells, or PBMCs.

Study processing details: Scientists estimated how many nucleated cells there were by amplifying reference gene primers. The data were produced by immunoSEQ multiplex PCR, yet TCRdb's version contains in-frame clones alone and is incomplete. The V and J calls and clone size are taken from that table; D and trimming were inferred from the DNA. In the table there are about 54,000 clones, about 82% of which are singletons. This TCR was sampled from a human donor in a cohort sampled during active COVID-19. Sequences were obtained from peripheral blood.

The CDR3 loop reads CASSPREKYEQYF. In nucleotides, the CDR3 is TGCGCCAGCAGCCCCCGGGAAAAATACGAGCAGTACTTC. The J gene is TRBJ2-7, the V gene TRBV4-1; a possible D gene is TRBD2 (5 bases). The CDR3 length is 13 residues. V lost 4 bases to trimming and J lost 4 bases, with 11 bases between them. Per germline, CDR1 MGHRA and CDR2 YSYEKL.